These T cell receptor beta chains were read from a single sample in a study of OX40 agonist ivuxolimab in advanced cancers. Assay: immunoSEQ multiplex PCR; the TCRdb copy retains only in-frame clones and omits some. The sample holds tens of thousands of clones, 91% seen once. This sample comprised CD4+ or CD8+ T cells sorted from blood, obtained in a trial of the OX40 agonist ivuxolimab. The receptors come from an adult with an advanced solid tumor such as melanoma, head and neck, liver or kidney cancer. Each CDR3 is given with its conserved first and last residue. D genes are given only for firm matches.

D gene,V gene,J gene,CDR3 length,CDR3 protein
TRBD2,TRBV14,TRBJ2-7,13,CASGTSGIREQYF
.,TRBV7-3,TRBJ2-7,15,CASSLNSQGGSEQYF
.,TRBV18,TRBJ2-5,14,CASSPPTAQETQYF
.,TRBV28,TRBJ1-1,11,CASRSRGEAFF
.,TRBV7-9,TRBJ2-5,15,CASSLATGVWETQYF
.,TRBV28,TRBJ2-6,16,CASSFDSNSGANVLTF
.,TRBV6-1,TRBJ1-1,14,CASRDTGSYEGAFF
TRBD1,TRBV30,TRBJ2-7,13,CAWSGGVGYEQYF
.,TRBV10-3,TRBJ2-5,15,CAIRDHGGPQETQYF
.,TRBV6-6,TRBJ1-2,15,CASSSLQSANYGYTF
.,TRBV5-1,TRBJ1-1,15,CASSSGRPRPSEAFF
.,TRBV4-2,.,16,CASSQDLGLAAYEQYF
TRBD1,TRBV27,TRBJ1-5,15,CASSSRGLGNQPQHF
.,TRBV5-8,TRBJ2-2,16,CASSLGSHANTGELFF
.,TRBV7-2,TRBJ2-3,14,CASSDRLVTDTQYF
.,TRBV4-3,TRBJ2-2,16,CASSLLLSDKAGELFF
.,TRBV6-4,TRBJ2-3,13,CASRGRITDTQYF
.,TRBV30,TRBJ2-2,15,CAWSVLTGYTGELFF
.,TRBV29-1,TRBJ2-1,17,CSVTGSRGGTSYNEQFF
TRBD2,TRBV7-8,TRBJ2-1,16,CASSFKRLAGFNEQFF
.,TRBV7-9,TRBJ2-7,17,CASSPPAWGGTVYEQYF
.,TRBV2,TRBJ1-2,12,CASNTGPEGYTF
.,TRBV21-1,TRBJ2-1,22,CASSKESGEVTSGKSLYNEQFF
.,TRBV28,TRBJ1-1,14,CASSPGPGGTEAFF
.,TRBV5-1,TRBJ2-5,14,CASRPTGFKETQYF
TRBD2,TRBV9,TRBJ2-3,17,CASSAGTLAGRADTQYF
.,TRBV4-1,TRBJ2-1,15,CASSQGTGVYNEQFF
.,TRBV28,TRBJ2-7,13,CASSSGTHYEQYF
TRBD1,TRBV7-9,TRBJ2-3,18,CASSLRGQGSSSTDTQYF
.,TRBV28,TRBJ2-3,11,CASSAADTQYF
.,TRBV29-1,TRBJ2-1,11,CSVRALDEQFF
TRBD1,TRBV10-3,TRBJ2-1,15,CAISSVGTVINEQFF
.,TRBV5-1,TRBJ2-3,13,CASSLPGTDTQYF
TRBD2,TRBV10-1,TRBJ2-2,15,CASSTSGSVGGELFF
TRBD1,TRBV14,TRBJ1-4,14,CASSQGDRAEKLFF
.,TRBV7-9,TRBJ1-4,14,CASSLARFGEKLFF
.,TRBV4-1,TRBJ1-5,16,CASSPSRARGNQPQHF
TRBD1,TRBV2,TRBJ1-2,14,CASSTMTGIYGYTF
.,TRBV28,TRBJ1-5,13,CASTISPNQPQHF
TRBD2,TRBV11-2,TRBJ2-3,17,CASSFLTSGSLTDTQYF
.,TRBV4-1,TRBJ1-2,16,CASSQVVSAANYGYTF
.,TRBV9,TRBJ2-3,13,CASSVAGEDTQYF
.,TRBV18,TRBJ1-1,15,CASSQGGGMNTEAFF
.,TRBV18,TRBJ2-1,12,CASSALGKEQFF
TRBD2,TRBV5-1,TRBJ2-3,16,CASSVTSDRSTDTQYF
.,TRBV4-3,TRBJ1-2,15,CASSQDHGGGYGYTF
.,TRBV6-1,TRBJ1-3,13,CASSEPPGNTIYF
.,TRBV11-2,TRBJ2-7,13,CASSFINSYEQYF
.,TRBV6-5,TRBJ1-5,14,CASSYRGGNQPQHF
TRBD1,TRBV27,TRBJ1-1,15,CASSNGDSLNTEAFF
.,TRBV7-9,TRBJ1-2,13,CASSWSGDRSYTF
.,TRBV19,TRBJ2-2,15,CASKTQGTSTGELFF
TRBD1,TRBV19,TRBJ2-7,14,CASKVEGAHYEQYF
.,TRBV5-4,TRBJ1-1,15,CASSFNWGSNTEAFF